This TCR beta chain was sequenced for a study of T cell responses to AZD1222 COVID-19 vaccine. Study overall: Second-dose timings of about 4 or about 12 weeks were pooled.

Overall study results and limits: The peak T cell response came first, and repertoires were sampled only after it. Seropositive at baseline were only a handful of AZD1222 recipients. Among the donors, most were white British and more were female, and clonal diversity was possibly underestimated.

On this clone: No antigen is known for it.

Losses at the gene ends were 2 bases for V and 5 bases for J; bases not matched to a gene: 10. This CDR3 spans 17 amino acids. The table came from immunoSEQ multiplex PCR; TCRdb's copy has only in-frame clones and leaves some out. Of about 130,000 clones in the sample, around 84% were seen once. The sample consisted of peripheral blood, taken on day 0 of AZD1222 vaccination. This receptor was obtained from an adult in good health. The V gene is TRBV23-1, the J gene TRBJ1-5; 9 positions agree with TRBD1. TRBV23-1 has ORF status, its function being uncertain. In DNA form, the CDR3 reads TGCGCCAGCAGTCAACCCGGGACAGGGTTGAATGATCAGCCCCAGCATTTT. Translating it yields CASSQPGTGLNDQPQHF.